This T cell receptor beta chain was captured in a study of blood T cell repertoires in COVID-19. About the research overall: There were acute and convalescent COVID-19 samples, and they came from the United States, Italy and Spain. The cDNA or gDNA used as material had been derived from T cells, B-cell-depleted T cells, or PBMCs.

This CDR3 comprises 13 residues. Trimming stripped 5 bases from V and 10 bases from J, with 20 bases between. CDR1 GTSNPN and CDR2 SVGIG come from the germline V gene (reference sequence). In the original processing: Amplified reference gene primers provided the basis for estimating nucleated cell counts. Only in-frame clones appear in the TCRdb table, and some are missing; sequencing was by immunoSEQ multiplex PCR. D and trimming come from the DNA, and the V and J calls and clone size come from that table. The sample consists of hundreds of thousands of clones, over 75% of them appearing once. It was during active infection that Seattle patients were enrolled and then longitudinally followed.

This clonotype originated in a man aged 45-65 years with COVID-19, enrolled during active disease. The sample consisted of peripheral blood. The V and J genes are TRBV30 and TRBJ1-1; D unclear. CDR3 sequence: CAWDPRPGSGAFF. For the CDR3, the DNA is TGTGCCTGGGATCCGAGACCAGGAAGCGGAGCTTTCTTT.